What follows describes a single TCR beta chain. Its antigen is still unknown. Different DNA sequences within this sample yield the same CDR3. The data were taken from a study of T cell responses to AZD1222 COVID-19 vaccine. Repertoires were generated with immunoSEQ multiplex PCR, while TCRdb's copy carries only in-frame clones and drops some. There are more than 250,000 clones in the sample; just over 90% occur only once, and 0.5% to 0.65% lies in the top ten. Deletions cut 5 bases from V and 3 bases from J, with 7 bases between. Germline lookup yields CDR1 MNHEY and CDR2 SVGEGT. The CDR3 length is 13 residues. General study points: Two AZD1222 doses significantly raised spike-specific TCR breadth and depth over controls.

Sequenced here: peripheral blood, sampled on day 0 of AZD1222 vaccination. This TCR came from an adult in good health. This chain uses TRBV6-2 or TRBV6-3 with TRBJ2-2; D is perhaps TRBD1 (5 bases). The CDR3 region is CASSVTDTGELFF. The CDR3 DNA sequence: TGTGCCAGCAGTGTGACAGACACCGGGGAGCTGTTTTTT.